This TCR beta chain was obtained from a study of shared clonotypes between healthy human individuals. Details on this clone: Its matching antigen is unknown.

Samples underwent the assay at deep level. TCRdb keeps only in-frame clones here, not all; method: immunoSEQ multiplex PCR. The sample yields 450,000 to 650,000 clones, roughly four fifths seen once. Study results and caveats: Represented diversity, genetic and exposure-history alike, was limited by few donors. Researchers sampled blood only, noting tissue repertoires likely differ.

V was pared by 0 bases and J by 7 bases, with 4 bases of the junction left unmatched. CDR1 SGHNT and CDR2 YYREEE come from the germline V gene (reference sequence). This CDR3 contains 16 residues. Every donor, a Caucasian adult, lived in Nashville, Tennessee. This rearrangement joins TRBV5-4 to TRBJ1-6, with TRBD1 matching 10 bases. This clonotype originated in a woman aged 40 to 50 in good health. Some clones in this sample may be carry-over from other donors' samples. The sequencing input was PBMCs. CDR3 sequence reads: CASSLGDRGRNSPLHF. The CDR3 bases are TGTGCCAGCAGCTTGGGGGACAGGGGCCGAAATTCACCCCTCCACTTT.